This TCR beta chain was obtained from a study of T cells expressing NK-cell markers. Study-wide background: Seven donors tested HCMV-seropositive and one tested seronegative among the eight sequenced.

Germline CDR1 reads SNHLY; CDR2 reads FYNNEI. The CDR3 covers 15 residues. TCR beta cDNA was generated via 5'RACE template switching incorporating UMIs. TCRdb derives one entry per CDR3 protein from the 5' RACE reads, leaving out DNA. This table holds approximately 440,000 distinct CDR3 sequences. The chain employs TRBV2 and TRBJ2-3; TCRdb selects TRBD1, and the lack of DNA leaves this call unchecked. Sequenced input: blood T cells: a sorted CD56 or NKG2C T cell subset, CD4+ or CD8+ T cells, or bulk PBMC T cells (not recorded which). This TCR came from a woman aged 45-60 years in good health. This CDR3 is CASTHRDQKTDTQYF.